Listed below are T cell receptor beta chains from one sample, sequenced in a study of T cells after yellow fever vaccination. TCRdb used MiXCR to reprocess the 5' RACE reads, holding one entry per CDR3 protein. The profile shows 500,000 to 550,000 distinct CDR3 sequences, just over 20% of them singletons. The specimen was PBMCs, collected roughly 23 days after the first yellow fever vaccination. Receptor source: a man aged 18 to 35 who received the YFV17D yellow fever vaccine. The CDR3 runs from the conserved cysteine through the conserved F or W. D genes are given only for firm matches. Clone size is not always given. Where it is, it says once, few, many or a class for expanded clones.

D gene	clone size	V gene	J gene	CDR3 protein	CDR3 DNA
NA	NA	TRBV11-2	TRBJ2-1	CASSLGGALSVDEQFF	TGTGCCAGCAGCTTAGGGGGGGCCCTATCAGTGGATGAGCAGTTCTTC
NA	few	TRBV20-1	TRBJ1-4	CSATLHAGGEKLFF	TGCAGTGCTACACTACATGCCGGTGGTGAAAAACTGTTTTTT
NA	NA	TRBV6-2/TRBV6-3	TRBJ2-7	CASSYRRTQKEQYF	TGTGCCAGCAGTTACCGCAGAACTCAGAAGGAGCAGTACTTC
NA	many	TRBV2	TRBJ1-2	CASGARSYGYTF	TGTGCCAGCGGGGCACGTAGCTATGGCTACACCTTC
TRBD2	few	TRBV7-8	TRBJ2-1	CASSQTKRGGLDEQFF	TGTGCCAGCAGCCAAACTAAGCGGGGGGGCTTAGATGAGCAGTTCTTC
NA	NA	TRBV6-2/TRBV6-3	TRBJ2-5	CASSPRGRGFREETQYF	TGTGCCAGCAGTCCCAGGGGGCGGGGGTTCCGGGAAGAGACCCAGTACTTC
TRBD2	many	TRBV20-1	TRBJ2-1	CSVLYGGAYNEQFF	TGCAGTGTCCTCTACGGGGGGGCCTACAATGAGCAGTTCTTC
NA	NA	TRBV7-9	TRBJ2-7	CASSYEDGSEQYF	TGTGCCAGCAGCTACGAGGACGGAAGCGAGCAGTACTTC
NA	many	TRBV6-5	TRBJ2-5	CASSYGETQYF	TGTGCCAGCAGTTACGGGGAGACCCAGTACTTC
TRBD2	NA	TRBV6-2/TRBV6-3	TRBJ2-1	CASSVLAGSYNEQFF	TGTGCCAGCAGCGTCCTAGCGGGCTCCTACAATGAGCAGTTCTTC
TRBD1	NA	TRBV6-2/TRBV6-3	TRBJ1-6	CASSYRGQPNSPLHF	TGTGCCAGCAGTTATAGGGGACAGCCGAATTCACCCCTCCACTTT
TRBD1	few	TRBV10-3	TRBJ2-1	CAIRDWDRRNEQFF	TGTGCCATCAGGGATTGGGACAGGCGGAATGAGCAGTTCTTC
NA	NA	TRBV2	TRBJ2-2	CASSEYRYTGELFF	TGTGCCAGCAGTGAATACAGATACACCGGGGAGCTGTTTTTT
TRBD1	few	TRBV5-6	TRBJ2-7	CASSWRDRGYEQYF	TGTGCCAGCAGCTGGAGGGACAGGGGCTACGAGCAGTACTTC
NA	NA	TRBV7-3	TRBJ2-3	CASSLGGSGRTQYF	TGTGCCAGCAGCTTAGGCGGGTCAGGACGCACGCAGTATTTT
NA	few	TRBV5-1	TRBJ2-1	CASSLALGGTLLPFF	TGCGCCAGCAGCTTGGCACTTGGCGGGACACTTTTACCGTTCTTC
TRBD2	NA	TRBV19	TRBJ2-7	CASSRTSGDPSAEQYF	TGTGCCAGTAGCCGGACTAGCGGGGATCCCTCTGCCGAGCAGTACTTC
NA	once	TRBV28	TRBJ1-3	CASSSESFSGNTIYF	TGTGCCAGCAGTAGTGAGAGCTTCTCTGGAAACACCATATATTTT
TRBD2	once	TRBV7-3	TRBJ2-1	CASSLGTSIYNEQFF	TGTGCCAGCAGCCTGGGGACTAGTATCTACAATGAGCAGTTCTTC
TRBD1	NA	TRBV5-1	TRBJ2-6	CASSLPGTGSSGANVLTF	TGCGCCAGCAGCCTGCCCGGGACAGGGAGCTCTGGGGCCAACGTCCTGACTTTC
TRBD2	NA	TRBV6-5	TRBJ2-3	CASSYIGGGDTQYF	TGTGCCAGCAGTTACATCGGGGGGGGAGATACGCAGTATTTT
NA	few	TRBV25-1	TRBJ2-2	CASSVSRPGELFF	TGTGCCAGCAGTGTATCTAGGCCCGGGGAGCTGTTTTTT